This T cell receptor (beta chain) was sequenced in a study of cytomegalovirus exposure and HLA in healthy donors. Study outcomes and limitations: In a later analysis, 17,000 or so TCR beta sequences were associated with HLA alleles at 0.05 false discovery rate. Near-uniform donor sequencing depth was presumed by presence/absence analyses. The authors later found TCR association rates varying by HLA locus, with DRB1 most and HLA-C fewest. There were some public TCRs occurring in many donors, but most TCR sequences were rare.

60 Vbeta and 13 Jbeta primers were used in PCR. Repertoires were generated with immunoSEQ multiplex PCR, while TCRdb's copy carries only in-frame clones and drops some. The sample holds 81,000 or so clones; about 77% are singletons and the top ten take 4% to 5%. The CDR3 totals 15 residues. Between the trimmed V and J ends, which lost 2 bases and 6 bases, there was a span of 16 bases. The germline CDR1 and CDR2 sequences are KGHSH and LQKENI. To note about this clone: Antigen unknown.

The sequence was collected from a man between 60 and 75 years old in good health and CMV-seronegative. The chain employs TRBV18 and TRBJ1-2; D might be TRBD1 (5 bases). Material for sequencing was PBMCs. This chain's CDR3 is CASSPGASASDGYTF. DNA of the CDR3: TGTGCCAGCTCACCAGGGGCGTCGGCCTCTGATGGCTACACCTTC. Full variable domain (remainder filled in from reference TRBV18 and TRBJ1-2): NAGVMQNPRHLVRRRGQEARLRCSPMKGHSHVYWYRQLPEEGLKFMVYLQKENIIDESGMPKERFSAEFPKEGPSILRIQQVVRGDSAAYFCASSPGASASDGYTFGSGTRLTVV.